This T cell receptor (beta chain) originates from a study of T-cell reconstitution after alpha-beta-depleted transplantation in children. Germline CDR1 is SGHTA and CDR2 is FQGTGA. The germline V and J ends were trimmed by 0 bases and 2 bases, with 4 bases remaining between them. This CDR3 region has 14 residues. Unique molecular identifiers were incorporated into the prepared TCRbeta library. Using its own MiXCR run on the PCR reads, TCRdb lists one record per CDR3 protein. Here the sample spans around 94,000 distinct CDR3 sequences, approximately 8% being singletons. Whole-study results and caveats: Surviving recipient T cells and thymic progenitors produced the high day-60 TCRbeta diversity seen in some patients. Reportedly, roughly two months post-transplant, alpha-beta T cells arose from several hundred expanded graft clones. One year post-transplant, T-cell counts and diversity were largely derived from T cells produced anew.

This clonotype has a count of ten or more. Its antigen is not identified. This specimen consisted of PBMCs, obtained before TCRalphabeta/CD19-depleted stem cell transplant. The source is a boy aged 2-9 years with acute lymphoblastic leukemia, due to receive a stem cell transplant. The chain has TRBV7-3 and TRBJ2-2; D is ambiguous. CDR3 sequence (DNA): TGTGCCAGCAGCTTAACCCGAAACACCGGGGAGCTGTTTTTT. This gives the protein CASSLTRNTGELFF.